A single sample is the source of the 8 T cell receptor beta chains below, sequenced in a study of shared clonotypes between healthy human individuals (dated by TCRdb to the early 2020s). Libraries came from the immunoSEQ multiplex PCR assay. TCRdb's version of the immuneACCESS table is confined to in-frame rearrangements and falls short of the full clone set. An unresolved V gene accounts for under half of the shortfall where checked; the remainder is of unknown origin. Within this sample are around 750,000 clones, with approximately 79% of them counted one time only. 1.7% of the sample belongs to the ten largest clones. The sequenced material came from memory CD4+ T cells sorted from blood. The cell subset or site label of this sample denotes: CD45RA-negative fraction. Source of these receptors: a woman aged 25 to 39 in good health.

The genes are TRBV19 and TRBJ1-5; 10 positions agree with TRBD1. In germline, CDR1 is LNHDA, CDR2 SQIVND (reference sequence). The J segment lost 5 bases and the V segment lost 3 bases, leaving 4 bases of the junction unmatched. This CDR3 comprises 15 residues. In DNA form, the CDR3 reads TGTGCCAGTAGTATTTTGGGGACAGGGGATCAGCCCCAGCATTTT. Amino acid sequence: CASSILGTGDQPQHF.

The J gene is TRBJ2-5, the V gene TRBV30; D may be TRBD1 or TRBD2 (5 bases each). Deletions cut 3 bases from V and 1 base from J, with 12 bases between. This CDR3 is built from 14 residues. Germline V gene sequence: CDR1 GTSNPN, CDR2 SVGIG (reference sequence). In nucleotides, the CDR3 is TGTGCCTGGAGCGCACGGGGCCTCCAAGAGACCCAGTACTTC. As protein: CAWSARGLQETQYF.

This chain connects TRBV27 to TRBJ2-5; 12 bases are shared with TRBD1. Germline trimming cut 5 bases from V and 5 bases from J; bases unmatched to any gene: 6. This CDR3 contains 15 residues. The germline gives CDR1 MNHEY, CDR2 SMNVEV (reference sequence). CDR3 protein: CASSPGTGGRETQYF. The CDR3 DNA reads TGTGCCAGCAGTCCCGGGACAGGGGGCCGGGAGACCCAGTACTTC.

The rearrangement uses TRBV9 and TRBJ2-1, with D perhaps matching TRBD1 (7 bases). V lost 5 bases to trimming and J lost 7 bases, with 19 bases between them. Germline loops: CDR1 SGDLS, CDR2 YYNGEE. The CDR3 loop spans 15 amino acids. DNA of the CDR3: TGTGCCAGCAGTCAGGGGGACTTCTGGTATAATGAGCAGTTCTTC. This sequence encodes CASSQGDFWYNEQFF.

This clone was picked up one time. The DNA for the CDR3 is TGTGCCAGCAGTTTTGGACCCATCTTAGTAGTAGGCTACACCTTC. Its translation is CASSFGPILVVGYTF. The chain has TRBV28 and TRBJ1-2; the D is unclear. This CDR3 has 15 amino acids. CDR1 is MDHEN and CDR2 is SYDVKM in the germline V gene. The V and J ends lost 3 bases and 8 bases respectively, with 19 bases between them.

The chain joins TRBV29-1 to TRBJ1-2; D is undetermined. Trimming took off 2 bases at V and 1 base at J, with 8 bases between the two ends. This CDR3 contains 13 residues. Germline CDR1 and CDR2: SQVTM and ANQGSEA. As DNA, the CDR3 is TGCAGCGTTGAAATTCTTCTTAACTATGGCTACACCTTC. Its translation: CSVEILLNYGYTF.

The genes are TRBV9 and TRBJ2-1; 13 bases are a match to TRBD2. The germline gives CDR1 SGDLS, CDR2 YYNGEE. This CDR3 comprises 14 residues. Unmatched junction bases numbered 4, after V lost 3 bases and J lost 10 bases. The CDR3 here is CASSEGTSGAEQFF. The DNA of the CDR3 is TGTGCCAGCAGCGAGGGGACTAGCGGGGCGGAGCAGTTCTTC. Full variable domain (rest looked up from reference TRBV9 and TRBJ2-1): DSGVTQTPKHLITATGQRVTLRCSPRSGDLSVYWYQQSLDQGLQFLIQYYNGEERAKGNILERFSAQQFPDLHSELNLSSLELGDSALYFCASSEGTSGAEQFFGPGTRLTVL.

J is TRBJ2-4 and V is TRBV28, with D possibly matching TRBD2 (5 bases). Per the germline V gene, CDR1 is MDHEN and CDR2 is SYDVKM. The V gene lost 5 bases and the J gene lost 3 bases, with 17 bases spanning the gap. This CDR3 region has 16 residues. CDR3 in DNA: TGTGCCAGCAGTCCGTCTGTGCGGGCGGGCAAAAACATTCAGTACTTC. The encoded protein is CASSPSVRAGKNIQYF. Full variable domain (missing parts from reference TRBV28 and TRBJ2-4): DVKVTQSSRYLVKRTGEKVFLECVQDMDHENMFWYRQDPGLGLRLIYFSYDVKMKEKGDIPEGYSVSREKKERFSLILESASTNQTSMYLCASSPSVRAGKNIQYFGAGTRLSVL.